This entry lists 10 T cell receptor beta chains sequenced from one sample in a study of T cell responses to AZD1222 COVID-19 vaccine. The assay was immunoSEQ multiplex PCR, and TCRdb's table has in-frame clones only and misses some. This sample carries 150,000 to 200,000 clones, nearly 95% of them seen once, and the ten largest clones take less than 2.5%. Sequences were derived from peripheral blood, sampled 28 days after the second AZD1222 dose. The receptors here all came from an adult who received the AZD1222 COVID-19 vaccine.

The chain is built from TRBV30 and TRBJ1-6; D remains ambiguous. The germline CDR1 and CDR2 sequences are GTSNPN and SVGIG (reference sequence). V lost 0 bases to trimming and J lost 12 bases, with 12 bases between them. The CDR3 has 13 amino acids. CDR3 sequence reads: CAWSVIPLEPLHF. The CDR3 DNA sequence: TGTGCCTGGAGTGTAATACCCCTCGAACCCCTCCACTTT.

The rearrangement uses TRBV5-1 and TRBJ1-2; possible D gene TRBD1, 6 bases. The CDR3 extends over 15 amino acids. The V end lost 0 bases, the J end lost 4 bases, and 13 bases lay between the germline ends. Germline CDR1 reads SGHRS; CDR2 reads YFSETQ. In DNA, the CDR3 is TGCGCCAGCAGCTTGGAGATCAGGGGTGGCTATGGCTACACCTTC. Translating gives CASSLEIRGGYGYTF.

The chain recombines TRBV9 with TRBJ1-3; D possibly corresponds to TRBD1 (5 bases). Trimming removed 3 bases at V and 0 bases at J, with 10 bases between. The CDR3 contains 15 residues. Germline CDR1 is SGDLS and CDR2 is YYNGEE. CDR3: CASSAGGLSGNTIYF. DNA of the CDR3: TGTGCCAGCAGCGCCGGGGGTCTCTCTGGAAACACCATATATTTT.

The rearrangement joins TRBV28 to TRBJ1-5, with D uncertain. CDR3 length: 14 amino acids. Germline CDR1 is MDHEN and CDR2 is SYDVKM. V lost 3 bases and J lost 2, with 8 bases in between. The DNA for the CDR3 is TGTGCCAGCAGTTTGAGCTCCCGCAATCAGCCCCAGCATTTT. Protein sequence: CASSLSSRNQPQHF.

J is TRBJ1-6 and V is TRBV12-3 or TRBV12-4; no clear D. The CDR3 extends over 13 amino acids. V lost 6 bases and J 10 bases, leaving 13 bases between the germline ends. CDR3 amino acids: CASSILTDSPLHF. CDR3 sequence (DNA): TGTGCCAGCAGCATCCTAACAGACTCACCCCTCCACTTT.

The chain combines TRBV5-1 with TRBJ2-3; D is uncertain. The germline CDR1 and CDR2 sequences are SGHRS and YFSETQ. The CDR3 runs 15 residues. The V and J ends lost 0 bases and 2 bases respectively, with 10 bases between them. This chain's CDR3 is CASSLAPGFTDTQYF. In nucleotides, the CDR3 is TGCGCCAGCAGCTTGGCGCCAGGATTCACAGATACGCAGTATTTT.

The gene calls are TRBV5-6 and TRBJ1-2; weak D call: TRBD1 (6 bases). This CDR3 comprises 15 residues. V lost 1 base to trimming and J lost 0 bases, with 10 bases between them. Germline CDR1 is SGHDT and CDR2 is YYEEEE. The CDR3 bases are TGTGCCAGCAGCTTGCGACAGGCCCCTAACTATGGCTACACCTTC. This gives the protein CASSLRQAPNYGYTF.

The V and J genes are TRBV23-1 and TRBJ2-4, with unresolved D. TRBV23-1 carries the ORF label, with uncertain function. With 4 bases removed from V and 1 base from J, the gap between germline ends came to 8 bases. The length of the CDR3 is 14 residues. The DNA of the CDR3 is TGCGCCAGCAGTCCCTACAAGGCCAAAAACATTCAGTACTTC. Residues: CASSPYKAKNIQYF.

Worth noting for this clone: Distinct nucleotide sequences in the sample also encode this CDR3. This rearrangement joins TRBV7-2 to TRBJ2-3, with TRBD1 matching 10 bases. Germline-derived CDR1 and CDR2 are SGHTA and FQGNSA. This CDR3 has 14 residues. J lost 4 bases, V lost 3 bases, and 1 base had no gene match. The CDR3 loop reads CASSFGQGADTQYF. The CDR3 coding sequence is TGTGCCAGCAGCTTTGGACAGGGGGCAGATACGCAGTATTTT.

The chain recombines TRBV5-1 with TRBJ2-1; D ambiguous. The CDR3 consists of 13 residues. Trimming shortened V by 0 bases and J by 10 bases, and 11 bases separated the two germline ends. CDR1 SGHRS and CDR2 YFSETQ come from the germline V gene. The CDR3, as DNA: TGCGCCAGCAGCTTGGGAGACGCCCGGGAGCAGTTCTTC. Amino acids: CASSLGDAREQFF. The full variable domain, its missing parts supplied by reference TRBV5-1 and TRBJ2-1, is KAGVTQTPRYLIKTRGQQVTLSCSPISGHRSVSWYQQTPGQGLQFLFEYFSETQRNKGNFPGRFSGRQFSNSRSEMNVSTLELGDSALYLCASSLGDAREQFFGPGTRLTVL.